The source of this T cell receptor (beta chain) is a study of early T cells in non-severe SARS-CoV-2 infection (TCRdb year 2021). About the investigation overall: Because TCR sequencing relied on bulk RNA taken from unsorted whole blood, pairing of alpha and beta chains was not possible.

As to this clonotype: Which antigen it targets is not known. No quality values exist for individual bases; no much larger clone is one base distant.

Findings and caveats that apply to the study as a whole: VDJdb matching was skewed toward anti-spike CD8 responses and likely underestimated virus-specific expansions by missing private and CD4 specificities.

Library construction relied on 5' RACE. For sequencing, a NextSeq 500 was employed. In the TCR library protocol, unique molecular identifiers were attached to individual cDNA molecules to correct for PCR bias and sequencing error. Sequencing covered both TCR alpha and beta chains, and within each sample the abundances of alpha and beta sequences were tightly co-correlated. As for the original processing: Decombinator V4 was used to perform V gene, J gene and CDR3 annotation of TCR sequences. Expanded TCRs were defined as changing significantly between any two time points under a Poisson model with p below 0.0001. Abundances of TCRs were expressed as counts per million after normalisation to the total number of TCRs sequenced in each sample. TRAV1-2 paired with TRAJ12, TRAJ20 or TRAJ33 defined MAIT TCRs, while TRAV10 paired with TRAJ18 defined iNKT TCRs. VDJdb, accessed 1 November 2021, was searched for CMV, EBV and SARS-CoV-2 annotated TCRs, excluding TCRs annotated for multiple antigens. Through fastp at Q25 and MiXCR, TCRdb rebuilt clones from the public reads, retaining in-frame beta chains. Under each unique CDR3 protein, matching rows form one entry showing the most common genes and DNA. TCRdb, not the authors, supplied the V and J calls. A total of over 55,000 distinct CDR3 sequences appear in this sample, roughly 12% of them only once. The ten most abundant clones make up about 3.1% of the sample.

CDR1 and CDR2, looked up from the germline V gene, are SGHVS and FQNEAQ. V loses 3 bases of germline sequence and J loses 0 bases, and the interval between the two ends is 15 bases. From the cysteine through the phenylalanine, the CDR3 covers 16 amino acids. The retained sequence is limited to the CDR3, 48 bases, with the frame set at the first base. Set within a cohort of healthcare workers in London, UK, this nested case-control study involved weekly PCR testing of nasopharyngeal swabs along with blood sampling. Healthcare workers were recruited between 23 and 31 March 2020, during the week of the UK lockdown, and were followed weekly for up to about 15 weeks.

The source is an adult who was a healthcare worker with PCR-confirmed SARS-CoV-2 infection or an uninfected control (not recorded which). Material: whole blood. The receptor chain draws on TRBV7-8 and TRBJ2-7; perhaps TRBD1 is the D gene, with 6 bases matching. The bases are TGTGCCAGCAGCTTCGCACCGGACAGAAACTCCTACGAGCAGTACTTC. It translates to CASSFAPDRNSYEQYF.